The sequence of this TCR beta chain was determined in a study of blood T cell repertoires in COVID-19. Looking at the study overall: Sites across the United States, Italy and Spain contributed samples from acute and convalescent COVID-19. Nucleic acid was either cDNA or gDNA, and it came from T cells, B-cell-depleted T cells, or PBMCs.

Original data processing: Amplification from reference gene primers served as the basis for estimated nucleated cell counts. The protocol was immunoSEQ multiplex PCR, while the TCRdb copy is restricted to in-frame clones and leaves out a portion. Clone size and the V and J calls come from that table; the DNA yielded D and trimming. The sample yields about 150,000 clones, roughly nine tenths seen once. Germline lookup yields CDR1 GTSNPN and CDR2 SVGIG (reference sequence). V was pared by 5 bases and J by 0 bases, with 8 bases between. This CDR3 contains 14 residues. The sample was peripheral blood. The sequence came from a woman aged 65 to 85 with acute or convalescent COVID-19. This chain links TRBV30 with TRBJ2-6; no reliable D call. Written as DNA, the CDR3 is TGTGCCTGGGGACCCCACTCTGGGGCCAACGTCCTGACTTTC. It is translated as CAWGPHSGANVLTF.